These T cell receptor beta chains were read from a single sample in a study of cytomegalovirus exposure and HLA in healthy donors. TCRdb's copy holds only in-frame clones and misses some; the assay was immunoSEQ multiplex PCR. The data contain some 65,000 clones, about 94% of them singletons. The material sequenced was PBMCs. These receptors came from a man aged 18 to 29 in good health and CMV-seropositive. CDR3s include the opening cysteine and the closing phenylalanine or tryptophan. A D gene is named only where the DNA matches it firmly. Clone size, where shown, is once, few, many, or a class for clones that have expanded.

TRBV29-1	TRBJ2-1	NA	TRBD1	CSVDGLGDSSYNEQFF	TGCAGCGTTGACGGGCTTGGGGACAGCTCCTACAATGAGCAGTTCTTC
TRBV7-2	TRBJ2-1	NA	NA	CASSLALKGDEQFF	TGTGCCAGCAGCTTAGCGCTTAAGGGGGATGAGCAGTTCTTC
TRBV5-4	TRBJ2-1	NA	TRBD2	CASSLGSGRVGEQFF	TGTGCCAGCAGCTTAGGGAGCGGGAGAGTCGGTGAGCAGTTCTTC
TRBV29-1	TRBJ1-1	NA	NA	CSVNHGNTEAFF	TGCAGCGTTAATCACGGGAACACTGAAGCTTTCTTT
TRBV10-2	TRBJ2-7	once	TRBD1	CASSGDRGHSGEQYF	TGCGCCAGCAGCGGGGACAGGGGGCATTCGGGGGAGCAGTACTTC
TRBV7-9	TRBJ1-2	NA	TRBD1	CASSSGTVLRYTF	TGTGCCAGCAGCTCGGGGACAGTTTTGCGCTACACCTTC
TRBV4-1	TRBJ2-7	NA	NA	CASSPKGEGSSYEQYF	TGCGCCAGCAGCCCTAAGGGGGAGGGGTCTTCCTACGAGCAGTACTTC
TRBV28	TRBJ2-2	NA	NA	CASRDRPGELFF	TGTGCCAGCAGAGACAGGCCCGGGGAGCTGTTTTTT
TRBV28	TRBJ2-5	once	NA	CASLEGTQYF	TGTGCCAGCCTAGAGGGGACCCAGTACTTC
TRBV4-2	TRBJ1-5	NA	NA	CASSQDRGNQPQHF	TGTGCCAGCAGCCAAGATAGGGGAAATCAGCCCCAGCATTTT
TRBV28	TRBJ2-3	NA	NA	CASSSSARGTLSDTQYF	TGTGCCAGCAGTTCTTCTGCGCGGGGTACGCTGTCAGATACGCAGTATTTT
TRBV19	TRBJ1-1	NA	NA	CASNLQVGNTEAFF	TGTGCCAGCAACCTCCAAGTCGGGAACACTGAAGCTTTCTTT
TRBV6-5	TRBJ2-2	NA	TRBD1	CASTEGGPGELFF	TGTGCCAGCACCGAAGGGGGCCCCGGGGAGCTGTTTTTT
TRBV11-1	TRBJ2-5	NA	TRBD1	CASSLTTTGIQETQYF	TGTGCCAGCAGCTTAACTACGACAGGGATCCAAGAGACCCAGTACTTC
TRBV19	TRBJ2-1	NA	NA	CASSSGEGYNEQFF	TGTGCCAGTAGTAGCGGAGAGGGCTACAATGAGCAGTTCTTC